Each of the 8 T cell receptor beta chains below was sequenced from the same sample in a study of blood T cell repertoires in COVID-19. Some clones are missing from TCRdb's copy, which holds only in-frame ones; the method was immunoSEQ multiplex PCR. Counted here are roughly 160,000 clones, 79% occurring once; the ten biggest clones make up around 19%. Input material: PBMCs or T cells enriched from blood (not recorded which). Every receptor here comes from a woman aged 65 to 85 in a cohort exposed to, infected with or recovered from COVID-19 (not recorded which).

This CDR3 is CASSLERAGETQYF. Written as DNA, the CDR3 is TGTGCCAGCAGTTTGGAGAGGGCCGGGGAGACCCAGTACTTC. The V call is TRBV28, the J call TRBJ2-5, with D possibly being TRBD2 (5 bases). This CDR3 comprises 14 residues. V was cut by 3 bases and J by 5 bases, with 13 bases left in between. Germline V gives CDR1 MDHEN, CDR2 SYDVKM.

The chain links TRBV5-1 to TRBJ2-1; D uncertain. Germline V lookup: CDR1 SGHRS, CDR2 YFSETQ. V was clipped by 0 bases and J by 6 bases, with 7 bases between them. This CDR3 comprises 13 residues. CDR3 coding DNA: TGCGCCAGCAGCTTGGAGAGGATCAATGAGCAGTTCTTC. Protein sequence: CASSLERINEQFF. Variable domain in full (rest from reference TRBV5-1 and TRBJ2-1): KAGVTQTPRYLIKTRGQQVTLSCSPISGHRSVSWYQQTPGQGLQFLFEYFSETQRNKGNFPGRFSGRQFSNSRSEMNVSTLELGDSALYLCASSLERINEQFFGPGTRLTVL.

The V and J genes are TRBV30 and TRBJ2-1; D is possibly TRBD1 (5 bases). The germline V gene has CDR1 GTSNPN and CDR2 SVGIG (reference sequence). V lost 4 bases to trimming and J lost 0 bases, with 7 bases between them. The CDR3 loop spans 13 amino acids. The CDR3 reads CAWKGYSYNEQFF. The CDR3, as DNA: TGTGCCTGGAAGGGGTACTCCTACAATGAGCAGTTCTTC.

This rearrangement joins TRBV3-1 (or the pseudogene TRBV3-2) to TRBJ1-4; no definite D call. Trimming stripped 2 bases from V and 0 bases from J, with 10 bases between. The germline CDR1 and CDR2 sequences are LGHDT and YNNKEL (reference sequence). The CDR3 consists of 16 residues. For the CDR3, the DNA is TGTGCCAGCAGCCAAAGACAACTTGCAACTAATGAAAAACTGTTTTTT. Translated: CASSQRQLATNEKLFF.

The V call is TRBV18, the J call TRBJ2-1; 9 bases map to TRBD2. This CDR3 has 16 residues. Losses at the gene ends were 4 bases for V and 8 bases for J; bases not matched to a gene: 12. CDR1 and CDR2 from the germline V gene are KGHSH and LQKENI. CDR3 DNA sequence: TGTGCCAGCTCACGCGAGGCGGGAGGGCCTTTGGATGAGCAGTTCTTC. It yields the protein CASSREAGGPLDEQFF.

The chain joins TRBV25-1 to TRBJ1-2, with 10 bases aligning to TRBD1. The CDR3 totals 13 residues. Germline V lookup: CDR1 MGHDK, CDR2 SYGVNS. The V segment lost 8 bases and the J segment 7 bases; nucleotides outside the gene matches: 7. CDR3 DNA: TGTGCCAGCGGAGACAGGGGGCTTAGTGGCTACACCTTC. It codes for CASGDRGLSGYTF.

V is TRBV11-3 and J is TRBJ2-7; D may be TRBD1 (6 bases). Trimming left V 5 bases short and J 2 bases short, with 13 bases between. Looked up from germline, CDR1 is SGHNT and CDR2 is YENEEA. There are 14 residues in the CDR3. Written as DNA, the CDR3 is TGTGCCAGCAGCCCCCGGGACAAGCCCTACGAGCAGTACTTC. This sequence encodes CASSPRDKPYEQYF.

This clone was seen once. The chain links TRBV24-1 to TRBJ2-3; TRBD2 is a possible D gene (7 bases). This CDR3 contains 15 residues. Germline V gene data show CDR1 as KGHDR and CDR2 as SFDVKD. The germline V and J ends were trimmed by 3 bases and 11 bases, with 20 bases remaining between them. The CDR3 DNA reads as TGTGCCACCAGTGATCAAGTCGCGGGGGCCGGAATGCAGTATTTT. Encoded protein: CATSDQVAGAGMQYF.